This T cell receptor beta chain originates from a study of graft-versus-host responses after intestinal transplantation. The germline V and J ends were trimmed by 2 bases and 4 bases, with 14 bases remaining between them. In germline, CDR1 is SNHLY, CDR2 FYNNEI. The CDR3 has 15 residues. The method was immunoSEQ multiplex PCR; TCRdb's version includes in-frame clones alone and lacks a portion of them. The sample carries roughly 110,000 clones, over 85% recorded once. Turning to this clone: Its specificity is not known.

The specimen was unstimulated CD4+ T cells sorted from spleen or lymph node cells, collected before transplant. The V call is TRBV2, the J call TRBJ1-2; D not resolved. The receptor was derived from a human donor who was the organ donor for an intestinal transplant. CDR3 sequence: CASSERFDRSYGYTF. CDR3 in DNA: TGTGCCAGCAGTGAACGATTTGATAGGTCCTATGGCTACACCTTC.